This passage covers 32 T cell receptor beta chains from one sample sequenced in a study of T-cell memory formation after mild COVID-19. Via MiXCR, TCRdb re-called the 5' RACE reads, giving one row per CDR3 protein. The repertoire holds about 440,000 distinct CDR3 sequences, with 20% as singletons. Sequencing was carried out using PBMCs or a T cell subset sorted from them (not recorded which). Receptor source: an adult woman who had mild COVID-19 (a few samples of this study predate the infection). Cell type and time point are not known.

This clonotype was seen more than once but under ten times. The J gene is TRBJ2-7, the V gene TRBV15; D is perhaps TRBD1 or TRBD2 (5 bases each). Per germline, CDR1 LNHNV and CDR2 YYDKDF (reference sequence). The length of the CDR3 is 15 residues. V lost 3 bases and J lost 2, with 14 bases in between. The CDR3 coding sequence is TGTGCCACCAGCAGCAGGGACCGTTACCCCTACGAGCAGTACTTC. Translated, it gives CATSSRDRYPYEQYF.

There are many counts of this clonotype. The chain is built from TRBV6-5 and TRBJ1-1; a possible D gene is TRBD1 (6 bases). The CDR3 spans 17 residues. V lost 0 bases and J 1 base, leaving 15 bases between the germline ends. CDR1 is MNHEY and CDR2 is SVGAGI in the germline V gene. The CDR3 DNA is TGTGCCAGCAGTTACTCGGCCGGGGGCTTTGGGAACACTGAAGCTTTCTTT. It specifies CASSYSAGGFGNTEAFF.

This clonotype came up a few times. J is TRBJ2-1 and V is TRBV12-3 or TRBV12-4, with 7 nucleotides matching TRBD2. This CDR3 is built from 13 residues. The V segment lost 3 bases and the J segment 9 bases; nucleotides outside the gene matches: 5. This CDR3 is CASSFRLATEQFF. CDR3 DNA: TGTGCCAGCAGTTTTCGACTAGCCACTGAGCAGTTCTTC.

This clonotype was seen more than once but under ten times. The J gene is TRBJ1-5, the V gene TRBV7-2, with 7 bases aligning to TRBD1. The CDR3 extends over 15 amino acids. Per the germline V gene, CDR1 is SGHTA and CDR2 is FQGNSA. The V and J ends lost 5 bases and 3 bases, in that order; junction bases with no gene match: 7. DNA for the CDR3: TGTGCCAGCAGCCTCACAGGGGCGCTCAATCAGCCCCAGCATTTT. Protein sequence: CASSLTGALNQPQHF.

The table lists this clonotype with a few counts. DNA for the CDR3: TGTGCCAGCAGCACAAGTCAGGGAGGCGAGACCCAGTACTTC. It is translated as CASSTSQGGETQYF. The chain links TRBV7-9 to TRBJ2-5; D is possibly TRBD2 (6 bases). The V end lost 5 bases, the J end lost 5 bases, and 15 bases lay between the germline ends. CDR1 is SEHNR and CDR2 is FQNEAQ in the germline V gene (reference sequence). CDR3 size: 14 residues.

The J gene is TRBJ1-5, the V gene TRBV12-3 or TRBV12-4; the D gene is possibly TRBD1 (6 bases). Trimming pared 4 bases from V and 6 bases from J, leaving 22 bases between. The CDR3 covers 17 residues. As DNA, the CDR3 is TGTGCCAGCAGTTACCTCGGACAGACCGGCCGGGTTCAGCCCCAGCATTTT. Translated, it gives CASSYLGQTGRVQPQHF.

This clonotype was observed a few times. This chain connects TRBV6-1 to TRBJ2-1; the D gene could be TRBD1 or TRBD2 (5 bases each). In germline, CDR1 is MNHNS, CDR2 SASEGT. This CDR3 has 14 residues. Deletions cut 0 bases from V and 9 bases from J, with 12 bases between. The CDR3 nucleotides are TGTGCCAGCAGTGAAGCAGGGGAAGGGACTGAGCAGTTCTTC. This sequence encodes CASSEAGEGTEQFF.

The rearrangement uses TRBV6-5 and TRBJ1-2; D perhaps matches TRBD1 (5 bases). With 7 bases removed from V and 4 bases from J, the gap between germline ends came to 13 bases. Germline V gene lookup returns CDR1 MNHEY and CDR2 SVGAGI. The length of the CDR3 is 13 residues. The CDR3, as DNA: TGTGCCAGCACCGCAGGGAGGTCCTATGGCTACACCTTC. Protein product: CASTAGRSYGYTF.

The V and J genes are TRBV3-1 and TRBJ2-7, with D possibly being TRBD1 (5 bases). CDR1 is LGHDT, CDR2 YNNKEL, per germline (reference sequence). The V end was cut by 3 bases, the J end by 0 bases, with 12 bases between. This CDR3 region has 15 residues. The CDR3 loop reads CASSQVAGNSYEQYF. The CDR3 region has the DNA TGTGCCAGCAGCCAGGTGGCAGGGAACTCCTACGAGCAGTACTTC.

This clonotype appeared a single time. V is TRBV6-1 and J is TRBJ2-7; maybe TRBD1 (6 bases). V was cut by 6 bases and J by 4 bases, with 19 bases left in between. The germline V gene has CDR1 MNHNS and CDR2 SASEGT. The CDR3 runs to 15 residues. CDR3 nucleotide sequence: TGTGCCAGCAGCCCCCTCCCAGGGGACCCATACGAGCAGTACTTC. This codes for CASSPLPGDPYEQYF.

CDR3: CASMTGTITHEQYF. The CDR3 region has the DNA TGTGCCAGCATGACCGGGACCATAACTCACGAGCAGTACTTC. This chain links TRBV2 with TRBJ2-7; perhaps D is TRBD1 or TRBD2 (5 bases each). Trimming cost V 7 bases and J 5 bases, with 18 bases left between them. The CDR3 is 14 residues long. Per germline, CDR1 SNHLY and CDR2 FYNNEI.

This clonotype was found a few times. The chain is built from TRBV9 and TRBJ2-2, with D unclear. The CDR3 covers 14 residues. Germline V gives CDR1 SGDLS, CDR2 YYNGEE. V was pared by 0 bases and J by 4 bases, with 7 bases between. As DNA, the CDR3 is TGTGCCAGCAGCGTAGGCGGCGTCACCGGGGAGCTGTTTTTT. Its translation is CASSVGGVTGELFF.

This clonotype has more than one count but fewer than ten. The rearrangement joins TRBV9 to TRBJ2-5; 11 positions agree with TRBD2. Trimming removed 2 bases from V and 1 base from J; junction bases left unmatched: 1. CDR3 length: 15 residues. From germline, CDR1 is SGDLS and CDR2 YYNGEE. The CDR3 nucleotides are TGTGCCAGCAGCGTGACTAGCGGGGTCCAAGAGACCCAGTACTTC. Protein: CASSVTSGVQETQYF.

This chain joins TRBV6-5 and TRBJ1-2; maybe TRBD1 (6 bases). Germline V gene sequence: CDR1 MNHEY, CDR2 SVGAGI. The CDR3 consists of 15 residues. Deletions cut 2 bases from V and 4 bases from J, with 14 bases between. The CDR3 protein is CASSYHTGHPYGYTF. For the CDR3, the DNA is TGTGCCAGCAGTTACCATACGGGACACCCCTATGGCTACACCTTC.

The sample holds a few counts of this clonotype. The CDR3 protein is CASSQDGRINEQFF. As DNA, the CDR3 is TGCGCCAGCAGCCAGGACGGGCGGATAAATGAGCAGTTCTTC. The chain uses TRBV5-1 and TRBJ2-1; D is undetermined. Trimming stripped 4 bases from V and 7 bases from J, with 15 bases between. The CDR3 extends over 14 amino acids. Germline values: CDR1 SGHRS, CDR2 YFSETQ.

This clonotype was seen a handful of times. V gene TRBV4-1 combines with J gene TRBJ2-5, with TRBD1 matching over 8 bases. The CDR3 extends over 16 amino acids. Germline V gene data show CDR1 as MGHRA and CDR2 as YSYEKL. Unmatched junction bases numbered 11, after V lost 4 bases and J lost 4 bases. CDR3 DNA sequence: TGCGCCAGCAGCCCCGGACAGGGCCCTATTGGAGAGACCCAGTACTTC. Translated, it gives CASSPGQGPIGETQYF.

This clonotype was seen a few times. The rearrangement uses TRBV30 and TRBJ2-4; TRBD2 matches 8 bases. This CDR3 spans 13 amino acids. Germline CDR1 is GTSNPN and CDR2 is SVGIG (reference sequence). With V trimmed by 3 bases and J by 7 bases, 5 bases remained unmatched. The CDR3 is CAWSGGLGNIQYF. CDR3 coding DNA: TGTGCCTGGAGCGGGGGACTAGGTAACATTCAGTACTTC.

This clonotype has only a few counts. The chain links TRBV4-2 to TRBJ1-5, with D unresolved. Germline V gives CDR1 LGHNA, CDR2 YNFKEQ. Trimming shortened V by 0 bases and J by 4 bases, and 10 bases separated the two germline ends. The CDR3 consists of 15 residues. The CDR3 spells CASSQERAENQPQHF. CDR3 bases: TGTGCCAGCAGCCAAGAGAGGGCCGAGAATCAGCCCCAGCATTTT.

V is TRBV4-1 and J is TRBJ2-1; D call uncertain. The CDR3 contains 16 residues. Germline V gene sequence: CDR1 MGHRA, CDR2 YSYEKL. The germline V and J ends were trimmed by 1 base and 0 bases, with 10 bases remaining between them. The CDR3 here is CASSQGVGRSYNEQFF. The CDR3 DNA sequence: TGCGCCAGCAGCCAAGGTGTTGGTCGCTCCTACAATGAGCAGTTCTTC.

This clonotype was picked up a small number of times. The CDR3 DNA reads TGTGCCTGGAGTGTACCGGGAGAAGGGGTGGGCACTGAAGCTTTCTTT. It encodes CAWSVPGEGVGTEAFF. The V gene is TRBV30, the J gene TRBJ1-1; weak D call: TRBD1 (5 bases). Germline V gene data show CDR1 as GTSNPN and CDR2 as SVGIG (reference sequence). V was trimmed by 0 bases and J by 4 bases, leaving 18 bases between them. The CDR3 has 16 residues.

The chain has TRBV5-1 and TRBJ2-5, with 7 positions matching TRBD2. Germline trimming cut 0 bases from V and 1 base from J; bases unmatched to any gene: 3. The CDR3 sequence is 15 residues long. Germline loops: CDR1 SGHRS, CDR2 YFSETQ. CDR3 amino acids: CASSLAASGQETQYF. The DNA of the CDR3 is TGCGCCAGCAGCTTGGCAGCTAGCGGCCAAGAGACCCAGTACTTC.

The gene calls are TRBV6-1 and TRBJ1-2, with D maybe TRBD1 (6 bases). Trimming removed 7 bases from V and 14 bases from J, with 17 bases in between. Germline values: CDR1 MNHNS, CDR2 SASEGT. The CDR3 runs to 11 residues. CDR3 loop: CASTPLSGETF. The CDR3 coding sequence is TGTGCCAGCACCCCCCTCTCAGGGGAGACCTTC.

The V call is TRBV12-3 or TRBV12-4, the J call TRBJ1-4, with 7 bases lining up with TRBD1. The V segment lost 5 bases and the J segment 8 bases; nucleotides outside the gene matches: 14. This CDR3 region has 16 residues. CDR3 protein: CASSKPRGARPEKLFF. The CDR3, as DNA: TGTGCCAGCAGTAAACCCAGGGGGGCGCGCCCCGAAAAACTGTTTTTT.

The V and J genes are TRBV20-1 and TRBJ2-7; TRBD1 agrees at 8 bases. Losses at the gene ends were 6 bases for V and 2 bases for J; bases not matched to a gene: 6. CDR3 length: 13 amino acids. Germline CDR1 and CDR2: DFQATT and SNEGSKA (reference sequence). For the CDR3, the DNA is TGCAGTGCACAGCGACAGGGGACCTACGAGCAGTACTTC. It codes for CSAQRQGTYEQYF.

V and J are TRBV6-4 and TRBJ2-3; 9 bases are a match to TRBD1. J lost 7 bases, V lost 2 bases, and 7 bases had no gene match. Looked up from germline, CDR1 is MRHNA and CDR2 is SNTAGT. The CDR3 is 15 amino acids. CDR3 sequence: CASSDGTGIGYTQYF. CDR3 bases: TGTGCCAGCAGTGACGGGACAGGGATAGGATATACGCAGTATTTT.

This clonotype was picked up a small number of times. For the CDR3, the DNA is TGTGCCAGCAGCTTAGCTTTCGTCGGGAACCAAGAGACCCAGTACTTC. This encodes CASSLAFVGNQETQYF. This chain links TRBV7-9 with TRBJ2-5, with D possibly matching TRBD2 (5 bases). This CDR3 comprises 16 residues. V lost 0 bases and J 0 bases, leaving 11 bases between the germline ends. From germline, CDR1 is SEHNR and CDR2 FQNEAQ (reference sequence).

This clonotype appeared a few times. The chain uses TRBV24-1 and TRBJ2-7; D gene unclear. Looked up from germline, CDR1 is KGHDR and CDR2 is SFDVKD. V lost 4 bases and J lost 5, with 11 bases in between. This CDR3 comprises 13 residues. The CDR3 reads CATSDPNGHEQYF. The CDR3 DNA is TGTGCCACCAGTGACCCCAACGGGCACGAGCAGTACTTC.

The V and J genes are TRBV7-2 and TRBJ1-5, with D maybe TRBD1 (6 bases). Germline V lookup: CDR1 SGHTA, CDR2 FQGNSA. This CDR3 spans 14 amino acids. The germline V and J ends were trimmed by 1 base and 6 bases, with 10 bases remaining between them. Here the CDR3 DNA reads TGTGCCAGCAGCTTAGACAGGGCGGGTCAGCCCCAGCATTTT. This codes for CASSLDRAGQPQHF.

This clonotype was observed a few times. The rearrangement links TRBV6-2 or TRBV6-3 to TRBJ2-3, with D possibly TRBD2 on 6 matching bases. Germline assignment: CDR1 MNHEY and CDR2 SVGEGT. The CDR3 consists of 15 residues. V dropped 9 bases and J dropped 6 bases, with 22 bases sitting between them. The CDR3 DNA sequence: TGTGCCAGTCTGGCTGTCCCGGGACTCAGGGATACGCAGTATTTT. Translating it yields CASLAVPGLRDTQYF.

The J gene is TRBJ1-6, the V gene TRBV7-8; 7 bases are a match to TRBD1. V trimming: 0 bases; J trimming: 7 bases; junction bases outside the gene matches: 6. This CDR3 comprises 16 residues. From germline, CDR1 is SGHVS and CDR2 FQNEAQ. The CDR3 nucleotides are TGTGCCAGCAGCTTAGCGAGGGCAGGGGGGAATTCACCCCTCCACTTT. It translates to CASSLARAGGNSPLHF.

The chain uses TRBV18 and TRBJ1-2, with no clear D. Between the trimmed V and J ends, which lost 3 bases and 0 bases, there was a span of 20 bases. Germline loops: CDR1 KGHSH, CDR2 LQKENI. This CDR3 region has 18 residues. Here the CDR3 DNA reads TGTGCCAGCTCACCTACTGCGGGTCACTTGGCGTCTAACTATGGCTACACCTTC. It specifies CASSPTAGHLASNYGYTF.

The rearrangement links TRBV6-5 to TRBJ2-7, with TRBD2 as a possible D gene (5 bases). The CDR3 has 15 amino acids. The V and J ends lost 0 bases and 7 bases respectively, with 16 bases between them. Germline V lookup: CDR1 MNHEY, CDR2 SVGAGI. The CDR3 DNA reads TGTGCCAGCAGTTACTCCTCGGCCCGCGAGGGTGAGCAGTACTTC. Translating it yields CASSYSSAREGEQYF.